This entry features one T cell receptor (beta chain) sequence. The antigen is not known. With the 5' RACE reads reprocessed, TCRdb shows one record per CDR3 protein and no DNA. The table for this sample gives several thousand distinct CDR3 sequences. The CDR3 has 14 amino acids. Germline assignment: CDR1 MNHNS and CDR2 SASEGT. This entry comes from a study of T cells expressing NK-cell markers. Study-wide background: From sorted CD3+CD56+NKG2C+, CD3+CD56+NKG2C- and CD3+CD56-NKG2C+ T cells came the TCR beta repertoires.

Findings and limits, study-wide: About 1.0-7.0% of CD8+ T cells in about six donors belonged to dominant NKG2C+ clonotypes.

This receptor was identified in a man aged 18 to 35 in good health. The V gene is TRBV6-1, the J gene TRBJ2-5; absent DNA, TCRdb's TRBD1 call cannot be checked. The specimen sequenced was blood T cells: a sorted CD56 or NKG2C T cell subset, CD4+ or CD8+ T cells, or bulk PBMC T cells (not recorded which). This CDR3 is CASRRRGFGETQYF.